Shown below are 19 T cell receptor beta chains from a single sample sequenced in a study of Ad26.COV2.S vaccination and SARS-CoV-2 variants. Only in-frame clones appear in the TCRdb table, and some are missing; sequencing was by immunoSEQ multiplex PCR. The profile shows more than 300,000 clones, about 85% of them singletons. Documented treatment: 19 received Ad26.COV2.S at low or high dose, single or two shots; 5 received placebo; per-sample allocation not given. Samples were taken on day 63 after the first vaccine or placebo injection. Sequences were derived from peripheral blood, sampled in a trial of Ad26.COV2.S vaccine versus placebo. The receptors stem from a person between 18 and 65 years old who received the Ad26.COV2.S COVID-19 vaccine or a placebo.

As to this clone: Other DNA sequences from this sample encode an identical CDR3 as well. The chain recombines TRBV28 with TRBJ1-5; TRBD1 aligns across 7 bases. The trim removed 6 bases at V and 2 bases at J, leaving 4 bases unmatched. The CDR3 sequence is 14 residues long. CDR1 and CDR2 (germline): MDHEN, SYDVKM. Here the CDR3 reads CASSFTGGNQPQHF. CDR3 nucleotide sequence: TGTGCCAGCAGCTTCACAGGGGGCAATCAGCCCCAGCATTTT.

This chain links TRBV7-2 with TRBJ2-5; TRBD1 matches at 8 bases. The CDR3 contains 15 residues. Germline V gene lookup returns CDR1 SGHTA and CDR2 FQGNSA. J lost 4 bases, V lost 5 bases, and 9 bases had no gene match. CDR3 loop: CASSAPQGVLETQYF. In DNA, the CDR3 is TGTGCCAGCAGCGCCCCACAGGGGGTCCTAGAGACCCAGTACTTC.

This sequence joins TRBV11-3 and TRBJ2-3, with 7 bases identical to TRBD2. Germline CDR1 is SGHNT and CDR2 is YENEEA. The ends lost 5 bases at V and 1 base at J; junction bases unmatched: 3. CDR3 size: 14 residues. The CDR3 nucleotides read TGTGCCAGCAGCCCAAGCGGGGGCACAGATACGCAGTATTTT. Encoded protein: CASSPSGGTDTQYF.

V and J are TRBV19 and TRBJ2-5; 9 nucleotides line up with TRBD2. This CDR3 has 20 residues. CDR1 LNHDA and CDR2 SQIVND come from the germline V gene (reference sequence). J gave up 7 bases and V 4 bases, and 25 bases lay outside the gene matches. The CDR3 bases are TGTGCCAGTAGTAGGTTACTTTGGGTAGCGGGGGTTCCACTTTCGAGGACCCAGTACTTC. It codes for CASSRLLWVAGVPLSRTQYF.

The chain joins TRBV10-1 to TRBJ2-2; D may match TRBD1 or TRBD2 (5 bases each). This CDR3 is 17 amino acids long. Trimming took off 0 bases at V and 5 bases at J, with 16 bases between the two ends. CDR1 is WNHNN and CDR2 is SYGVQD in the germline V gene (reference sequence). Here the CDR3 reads CASSESQRWGSTGELFF. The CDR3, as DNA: TGCGCCAGCAGTGAGTCCCAGCGGTGGGGGTCGACCGGGGAGCTGTTTTTT.

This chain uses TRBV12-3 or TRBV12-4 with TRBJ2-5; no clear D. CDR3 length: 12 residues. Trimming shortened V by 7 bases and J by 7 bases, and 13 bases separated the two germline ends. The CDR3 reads CASTSRAGTQYF. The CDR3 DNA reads TGTGCCAGCACTAGTAGGGCCGGGACCCAGTACTTC.

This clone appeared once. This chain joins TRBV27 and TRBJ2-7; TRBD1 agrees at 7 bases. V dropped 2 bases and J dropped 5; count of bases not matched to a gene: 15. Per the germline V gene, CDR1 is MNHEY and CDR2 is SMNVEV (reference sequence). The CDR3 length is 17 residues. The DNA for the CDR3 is TGTGCCAGCAGTTTAGGTCCCGACAGGGAAGGTGCCAACGAGCAGTACTTC. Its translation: CASSLGPDREGANEQYF.

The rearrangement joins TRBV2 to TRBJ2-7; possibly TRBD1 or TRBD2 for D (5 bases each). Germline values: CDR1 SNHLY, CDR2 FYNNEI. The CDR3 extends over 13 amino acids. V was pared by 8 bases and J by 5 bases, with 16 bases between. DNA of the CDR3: TGTGCCAGCCAAGGGGAGCCAAGGAACGAGCAGTACTTC. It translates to CASQGEPRNEQYF.

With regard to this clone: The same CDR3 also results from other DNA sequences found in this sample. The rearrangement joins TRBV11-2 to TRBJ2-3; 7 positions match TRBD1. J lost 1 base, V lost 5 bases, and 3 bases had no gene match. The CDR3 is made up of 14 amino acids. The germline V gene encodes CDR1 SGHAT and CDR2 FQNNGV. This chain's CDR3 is CASSRDRGTDTQYF. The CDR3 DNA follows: TGTGCCAGCAGCCGTGACAGGGGCACAGATACGCAGTATTTT. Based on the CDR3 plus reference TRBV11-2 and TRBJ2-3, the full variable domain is EAGVAQSPRYKIIEKRQSVAFWCNPISGHATLYWYQQILGQGPKLLIQFQNNGVVDDSQLPKDRFSAERLKGVDSTLKIQPAKLEDSAVYLCASSRDRGTDTQYFGPGTRLTVL.

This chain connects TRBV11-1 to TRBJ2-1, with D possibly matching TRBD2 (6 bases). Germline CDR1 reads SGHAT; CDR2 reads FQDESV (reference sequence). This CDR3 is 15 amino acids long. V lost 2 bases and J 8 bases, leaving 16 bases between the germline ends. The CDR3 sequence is CASSLSPLWGDEQFF. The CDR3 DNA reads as TGTGCCAGCAGCTTATCCCCACTGTGGGGGGATGAGCAGTTCTTC.

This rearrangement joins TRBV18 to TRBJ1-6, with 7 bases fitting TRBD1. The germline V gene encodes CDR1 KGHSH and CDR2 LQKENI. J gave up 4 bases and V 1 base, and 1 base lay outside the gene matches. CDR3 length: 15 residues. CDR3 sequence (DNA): TGTGCCAGCTCACCACGGGACAGTTATAATTCACCCCTCCACTTT. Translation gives CASSPRDSYNSPLHF. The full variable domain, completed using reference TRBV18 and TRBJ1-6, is NAGVMQNPRHLVRRRGQEARLRCSPMKGHSHVYWYRQLPEEGLKFMVYLQKENIIDESGMPKERFSAEFPKEGPSILRIQQVVRGDSAAYFCASSPRDSYNSPLHFGNGTRLTVT.

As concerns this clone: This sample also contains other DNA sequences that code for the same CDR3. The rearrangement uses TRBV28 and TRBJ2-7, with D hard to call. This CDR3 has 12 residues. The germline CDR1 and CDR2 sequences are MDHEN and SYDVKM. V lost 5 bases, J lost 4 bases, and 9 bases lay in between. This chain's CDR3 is CASSTGVYEQYF. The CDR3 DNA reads TGTGCCAGCAGTACTGGAGTTTACGAGCAGTACTTC. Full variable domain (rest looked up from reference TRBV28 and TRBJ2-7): DVKVTQSSRYLVKRTGEKVFLECVQDMDHENMFWYRQDPGLGLRLIYFSYDVKMKEKGDIPEGYSVSREKKERFSLILESASTNQTSMYLCASSTGVYEQYFGPGTRLTVT.

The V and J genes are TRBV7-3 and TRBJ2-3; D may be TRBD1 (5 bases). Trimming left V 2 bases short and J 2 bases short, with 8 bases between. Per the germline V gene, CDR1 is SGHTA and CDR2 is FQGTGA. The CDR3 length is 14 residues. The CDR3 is CASSLSDITDTQYF. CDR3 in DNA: TGTGCCAGCAGCTTATCGGACATCACAGATACGCAGTATTTT. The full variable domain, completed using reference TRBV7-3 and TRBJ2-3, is GAGVSQTPSNKVTEKGKYVELRCDPISGHTALYWYRQSLGQGPEFLIYFQGTGAADDSGLPNDRFFAVRPEGSVSTLKIQRTERGDSAVYLCASSLSDITDTQYFGPGTRLTVL.

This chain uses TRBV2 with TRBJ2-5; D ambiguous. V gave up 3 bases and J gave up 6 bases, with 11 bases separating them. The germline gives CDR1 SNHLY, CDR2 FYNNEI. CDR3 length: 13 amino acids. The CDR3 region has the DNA TGTGCCAGCAGTGAGGCTAGTAGGCAGACCCAGTACTTC. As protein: CASSEASRQTQYF.

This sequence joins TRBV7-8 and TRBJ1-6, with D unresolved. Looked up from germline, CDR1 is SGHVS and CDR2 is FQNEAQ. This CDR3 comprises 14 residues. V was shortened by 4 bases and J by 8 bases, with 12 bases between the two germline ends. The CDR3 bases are TGTGCCAGCAGCTCCCTCTCGGTAGATTCACCCCTCCACTTT. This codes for CASSSLSVDSPLHF.

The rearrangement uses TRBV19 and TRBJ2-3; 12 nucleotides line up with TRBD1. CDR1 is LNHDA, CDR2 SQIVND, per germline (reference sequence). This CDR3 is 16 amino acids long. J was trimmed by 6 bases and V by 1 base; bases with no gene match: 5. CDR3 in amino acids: CASSIGGTGGSDTQYF. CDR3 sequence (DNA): TGTGCCAGTAGTATAGGCGGGACAGGGGGCTCGGATACGCAGTATTTT.

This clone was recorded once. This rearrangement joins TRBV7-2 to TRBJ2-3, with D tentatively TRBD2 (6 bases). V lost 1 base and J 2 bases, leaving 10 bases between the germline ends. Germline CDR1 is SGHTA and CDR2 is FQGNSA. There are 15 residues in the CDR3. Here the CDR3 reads CASSLGVAATDTQYF. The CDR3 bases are TGTGCCAGCAGCTTAGGAGTAGCGGCCACAGATACGCAGTATTTT.

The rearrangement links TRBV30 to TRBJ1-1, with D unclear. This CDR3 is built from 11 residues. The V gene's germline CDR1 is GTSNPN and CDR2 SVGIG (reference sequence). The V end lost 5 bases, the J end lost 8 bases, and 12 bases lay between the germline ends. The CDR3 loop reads CAWGLVDEAFF. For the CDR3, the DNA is TGTGCCTGGGGCCTGGTAGACGAAGCTTTCTTT. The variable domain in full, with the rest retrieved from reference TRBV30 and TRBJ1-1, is SQTIHQWPATLVQPVGSPLSLECTVEGTSNPNLYWYRQAAGRGLQLLFYSVGIGQISSEVPQNLSASRPQDRQFILSSKKLLLSDSGFYLCAWGLVDEAFFGQGTRLTVV.

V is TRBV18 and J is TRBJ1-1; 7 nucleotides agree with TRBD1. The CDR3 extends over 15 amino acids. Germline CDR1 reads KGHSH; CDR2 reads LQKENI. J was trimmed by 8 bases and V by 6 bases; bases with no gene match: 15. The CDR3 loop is CASSPTGSTIGEAFF. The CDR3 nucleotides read TGTGCCAGCTCCCCGACAGGGTCAACAATTGGGGAAGCTTTCTTT.